The next 20 T cell receptor beta chains were all read from a single sample in a study of blood T cells in healthy people across ages. Primers used in a second PCR of roughly 6 to 11 cycles were a sample-barcoded 5' primer and a J-beta primer mix. TCRdb reprocessed the 5' RACE reads with MiXCR, giving one entry per CDR3 protein. This table holds about 1.8 million distinct CDR3 sequences, just under 50% found once. The sequenced sample was blood. The receptor source for this set is a middle-aged woman in good health.

The chain has TRBV6-6 and TRBJ1-5; possibly TRBD1 for D (6 bases). The CDR3 sequence is 13 residues long. Germline CDR1 is MNHNY and CDR2 is SVGAGI (reference sequence). V was shortened by 8 bases and J by 2 bases, with 10 bases between the two germline ends. The CDR3 bases are TGTGCCAGCCGGGACATAGGCAATCAGCCCCAGCATTTT. This encodes CASRDIGNQPQHF.

The chain carries TRBV27 and TRBJ1-2; D possibly corresponds to TRBD1 (6 bases). Per the germline V gene, CDR1 is MNHEY and CDR2 is SMNVEV (reference sequence). CDR3 length equals 16 residues. Trimming took 6 bases from V and 3 from J, leaving 20 bases between them. CDR3 nucleotides: TGTGCCAGCAGCCACCTGGGGGGCAGAAGGGACTATGGCTACACCTTC. Translating it yields CASSHLGGRRDYGYTF.

DNA for the CDR3: TGTGCCAGCTCACCGGAAGGGGGTCAGCCCCAGCATTTT. It yields the protein CASSPEGGQPQHF. This chain joins TRBV18 and TRBJ1-5; weak D call: TRBD1 (6 bases). Germline CDR1 and CDR2: KGHSH and LQKENI. V was cut by 3 bases and J by 6 bases, with 9 bases left in between. The CDR3 loop spans 13 amino acids.

V and J are TRBV10-3 and TRBJ1-1; no firm D call. V was shortened by 0 bases and J by 7 bases, with 9 bases between the two germline ends. The length of the CDR3 is 13 residues. The germline V gene has CDR1 ENHRY and CDR2 SYGVKD. The CDR3 region has the DNA TGTGCCATCAGTGAGTCTAGGCAGGATGAAGCTTTCTTT. It yields the protein CAISESRQDEAFF.

This chain joins TRBV19 and TRBJ2-1; D uncertain. CDR1 and CDR2 from the germline V gene are LNHDA and SQIVND (reference sequence). This CDR3 comprises 12 residues. The germline V and J ends were trimmed by 6 bases and 10 bases, with 13 bases remaining between them. The CDR3 DNA is TGTGCCAGTAGCCGGGCCCCGAGGGAGCAGTTCTTC. Translating gives CASSRAPREQFF.

This chain connects TRBV4-2 to TRBJ1-1; 7 bases align to TRBD1. The V segment lost 1 base and the J segment 3 bases; nucleotides outside the gene matches: 5. The CDR3 is 15 amino acids. Germline V lookup: CDR1 LGHNA, CDR2 YNFKEQ. Here the CDR3 DNA reads TGTGCCAGCAGCCAAGGGGCCCAGGGGGACACTGAAGCTTTCTTT. Its translation: CASSQGAQGDTEAFF.

V is TRBV12-3 or TRBV12-4 and J is TRBJ1-1; D possibly corresponds to TRBD1 (6 bases). The CDR3 extends over 15 amino acids. V gave up 7 bases and J gave up 5 bases, with 20 bases separating them. DNA for the CDR3: TGTGCCAGCATTCGGTCGGGGGGCGTAGGGACTGAAGCTTTCTTT. It yields the protein CASIRSGGVGTEAFF.

The chain uses TRBV7-2 and TRBJ2-5, with 11 bases matching TRBD2. The J call could be wrong; TRBJ2-7 is a better fit for the DNA end. The length of the CDR3 is 14 residues. In germline, CDR1 is SGHTA, CDR2 FQGNSA. The CDR3 here is CASSRPGLAVEQYF. CDR3 in DNA: TGTGCCAGCAGCCGTCCGGGACTAGCGGTCGAGCAGTACTTC.

There are a few counts of this clonotype. This chain connects TRBV6-5 to TRBJ2-3; 10 bases match TRBD2. This CDR3 is 16 amino acids long. V was clipped by 6 bases and J by 1 base; unmatched bases: 7. Germline-derived CDR1 and CDR2 are MNHEY and SVGAGI. This CDR3 reads CASSRLAGLRTDTQYF. The CDR3 nucleotides read TGTGCCAGCAGCCGACTAGCGGGTCTACGCACAGATACGCAGTATTTT.

V is TRBV10-3 and J is TRBJ1-5; the D gene is possibly TRBD1 (5 bases). This CDR3 contains 16 residues. The ends were cut back, 0 bases at V and 0 bases at J, with 9 bases in the middle. CDR1 and CDR2 (germline): ENHRY, SYGVKD. CDR3 amino acids: CAISESRGYSNQPQHF. The CDR3 DNA sequence: TGTGCCATCAGTGAGTCGAGGGGTTATAGCAATCAGCCCCAGCATTTT.

The V and J genes are TRBV5-1 and TRBJ2-7; maybe TRBD1 (6 bases). This CDR3 has 15 residues. Trimming removed 4 bases from V and 0 bases from J, with 14 bases in between. Germline V CDR1 and CDR2: SGHRS, YFSETQ. CDR3 region: CASSTGTLNSYEQYF. DNA of the CDR3: TGCGCCAGCAGCACCGGGACATTAAACTCCTACGAGCAGTACTTC.

This clonotype was seen only a few times. This chain joins TRBV29-1 and TRBJ1-2; no definite D call. CDR1 SQVTM and CDR2 ANQGSEA come from the germline V gene. The CDR3 totals 14 residues. With 2 bases removed from V and 3 bases from J, the gap between germline ends came to 13 bases. DNA for the CDR3: TGCAGCGTTGAACACGCAGAAAAATACTATGGCTACACCTTC. This encodes CSVEHAEKYYGYTF.

This clonotype was picked up a small number of times. Germline is not matched at one junction end, which may reflect a read error. V and J are TRBV5-1 and TRBJ2-2; tentatively, D is TRBD1 (6 bases). Germline lookup yields CDR1 SGHRS and CDR2 YFSETQ. CDR3 size: 14 residues. CDR3 sequence reads: CASSLQGNTGELFF. For the CDR3, the DNA is TGTGCCAGCAGCCTACAGGGGAACACCGGGGAGCTGTTTTTT.

The CDR3 here is CASSLFGGGANYGYTF. The CDR3 region has the DNA TGTGCCAGCAGTTTATTCGGCGGAGGAGCTAACTATGGCTACACCTTC. The V and J genes are TRBV27 and TRBJ1-2; D gene unclear. Looked up from germline, CDR1 is MNHEY and CDR2 is SMNVEV (reference sequence). This CDR3 comprises 16 residues. The V end was cut by 1 base, the J end by 0 bases, with 12 bases between.

In regard to this clonotype: A junction boundary mismatches the germline segment, possibly from a read error. V usage is TRBV6-2 or TRBV6-3 and J usage is TRBJ2-2; 11 bases match TRBD1. The CDR3 is 15 residues long. Germline CDR1 MNHEY, CDR2 SVGEGT. This CDR3 reads CANSRGTGGPGELFF. Written as DNA, the CDR3 is TGTGCCAACAGTCGTGGGACAGGGGGACCCGGGGAGCTGTTTTTT.

The chain links TRBV7-3 to TRBJ2-3; 7 positions agree with TRBD2. Germline CDR1 is SGHTA and CDR2 is FQGTGA. J was trimmed by 0 bases and V by 4 bases; bases with no gene match: 13. The CDR3 is 18 residues long. The CDR3 DNA reads TGTGCCAGCAGCTCTTTGACCCCTAGCGGCCCCAGCACAGATACGCAGTATTTT. Translation: CASSSLTPSGPSTDTQYF.

This clonotype was recorded a few times. V usage is TRBV29-1 and J usage is TRBJ2-7; 7 bases fit TRBD1. Losses at the gene ends were 7 bases for V and 4 bases for J; bases not matched to a gene: 13. Germline CDR1 is SQVTM and CDR2 is ANQGSEA. This CDR3 comprises 14 residues. The CDR3, as DNA: TGCAGCGCCGGAGGCCGGGACAGTGCTTACGAGCAGTACTTC. This gives the protein CSAGGRDSAYEQYF.

The chain employs TRBV20-1 and TRBJ1-1, with unresolved D. The CDR3 has 14 amino acids. The germline gives CDR1 DFQATT, CDR2 SNEGSKA (reference sequence). CDR3 in DNA: TGCAGGCCCTCCAGACTCACCCGGAACACTGAAGCTTTCTTT. It translates to CRPSRLTRNTEAFF.

This clonotype was seen a handful of times. The chain recombines TRBV4-1 with TRBJ2-5, with D perhaps matching TRBD1 (6 bases). Germline V gene sequence: CDR1 MGHRA, CDR2 YSYEKL. V was trimmed by 5 bases and J by 5 bases, leaving 15 bases between them. The length of the CDR3 is 14 residues. CDR3: CASSTNWGLETQYF. CDR3 sequence (DNA): TGCGCCAGCAGCACCAACTGGGGGCTGGAGACCCAGTACTTC.

This clonotype was observed a single time. This chain joins TRBV7-9 and TRBJ2-5, with 8 bases aligning to TRBD1. Germline values: CDR1 SEHNR, CDR2 FQNEAQ (reference sequence). The CDR3 runs to 18 residues. The ends lost 4 bases at V and 2 bases at J; junction bases unmatched: 15. The DNA of the CDR3 is TGTGCCAGCAGCTCGCTTTTAGGACAGGGTAACCAACAAGAGACCCAGTACTTC. It codes for CASSSLLGQGNQQETQYF.